What follows is one T cell receptor beta chain and its context. The data were obtained in a study of metastatic and nonmetastatic thyroid tumors. Using MiXCR, TCRdb reanalyzed the PCR reads. The sample has approximately 16,000 clones, 25% to 30% seen once. There were no patients who had received any treatment before thyroid surgery. The CDR3 consists of 12 residues. V shed 5 bases and J shed 9 bases, with 11 bases lying between them. The chain couples TRBV12-3 or TRBV12-4 to TRBJ2-1; D is unresolved. The sequence derives from a male donor with papillary thyroid cancer or a benign thyroid nodule (not recorded which). Some clones in this sample may be carry-over from other donors' samples. Input material: tumor tissue. The CDR3 here is CASSQEVGEQFF. Here the CDR3 DNA reads TGTGCCAGCAGTCAGGAAGTGGGTGAGCAGTTCTTC.